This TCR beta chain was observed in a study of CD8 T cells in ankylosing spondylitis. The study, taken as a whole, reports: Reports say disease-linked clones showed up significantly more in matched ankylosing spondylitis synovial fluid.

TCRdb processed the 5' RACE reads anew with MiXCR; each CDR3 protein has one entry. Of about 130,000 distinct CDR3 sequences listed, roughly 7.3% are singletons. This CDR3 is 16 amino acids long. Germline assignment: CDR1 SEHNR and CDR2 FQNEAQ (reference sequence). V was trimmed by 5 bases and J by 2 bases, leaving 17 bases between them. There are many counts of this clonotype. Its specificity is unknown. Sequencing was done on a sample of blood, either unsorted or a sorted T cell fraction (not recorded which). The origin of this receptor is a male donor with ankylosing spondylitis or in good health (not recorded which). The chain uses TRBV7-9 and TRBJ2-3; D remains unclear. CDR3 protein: CASSPYVLADTDTQYF. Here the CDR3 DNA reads TGTGCCAGCAGCCCCTACGTTTTGGCCGACACAGATACGCAGTATTTT.